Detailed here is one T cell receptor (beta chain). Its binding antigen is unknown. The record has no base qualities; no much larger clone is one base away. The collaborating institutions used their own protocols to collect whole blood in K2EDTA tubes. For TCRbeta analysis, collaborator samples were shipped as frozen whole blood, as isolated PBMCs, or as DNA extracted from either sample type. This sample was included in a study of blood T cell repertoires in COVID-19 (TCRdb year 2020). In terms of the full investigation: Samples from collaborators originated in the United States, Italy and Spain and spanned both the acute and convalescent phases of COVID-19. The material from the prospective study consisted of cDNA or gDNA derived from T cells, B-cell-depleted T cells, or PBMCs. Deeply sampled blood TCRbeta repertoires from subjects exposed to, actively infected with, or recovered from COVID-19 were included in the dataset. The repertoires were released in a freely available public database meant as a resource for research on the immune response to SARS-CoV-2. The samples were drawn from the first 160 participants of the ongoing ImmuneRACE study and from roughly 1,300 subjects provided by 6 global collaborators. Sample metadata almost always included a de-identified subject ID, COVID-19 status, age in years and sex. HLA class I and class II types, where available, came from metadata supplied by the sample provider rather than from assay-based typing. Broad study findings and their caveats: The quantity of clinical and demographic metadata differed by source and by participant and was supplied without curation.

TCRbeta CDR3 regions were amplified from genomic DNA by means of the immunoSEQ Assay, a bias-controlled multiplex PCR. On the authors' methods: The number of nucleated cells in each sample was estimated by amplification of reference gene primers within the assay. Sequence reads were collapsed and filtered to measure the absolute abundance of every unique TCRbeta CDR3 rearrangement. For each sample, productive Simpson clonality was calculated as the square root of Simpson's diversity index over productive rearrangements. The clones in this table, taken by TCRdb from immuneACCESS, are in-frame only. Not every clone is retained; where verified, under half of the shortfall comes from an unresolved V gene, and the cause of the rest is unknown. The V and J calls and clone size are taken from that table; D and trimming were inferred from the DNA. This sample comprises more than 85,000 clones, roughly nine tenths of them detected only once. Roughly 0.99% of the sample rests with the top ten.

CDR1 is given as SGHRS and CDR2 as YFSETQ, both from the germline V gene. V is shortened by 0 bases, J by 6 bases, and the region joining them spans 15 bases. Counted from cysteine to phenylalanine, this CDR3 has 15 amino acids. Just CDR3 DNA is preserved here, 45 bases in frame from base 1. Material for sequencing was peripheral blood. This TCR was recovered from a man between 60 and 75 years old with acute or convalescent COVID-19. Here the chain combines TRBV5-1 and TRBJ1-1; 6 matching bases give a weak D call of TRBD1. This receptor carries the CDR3 CASSLDGTGFAEAFF. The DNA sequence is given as TGCGCCAGCAGCTTGGACGGTACAGGGTTTGCTGAAGCTTTCTTT.